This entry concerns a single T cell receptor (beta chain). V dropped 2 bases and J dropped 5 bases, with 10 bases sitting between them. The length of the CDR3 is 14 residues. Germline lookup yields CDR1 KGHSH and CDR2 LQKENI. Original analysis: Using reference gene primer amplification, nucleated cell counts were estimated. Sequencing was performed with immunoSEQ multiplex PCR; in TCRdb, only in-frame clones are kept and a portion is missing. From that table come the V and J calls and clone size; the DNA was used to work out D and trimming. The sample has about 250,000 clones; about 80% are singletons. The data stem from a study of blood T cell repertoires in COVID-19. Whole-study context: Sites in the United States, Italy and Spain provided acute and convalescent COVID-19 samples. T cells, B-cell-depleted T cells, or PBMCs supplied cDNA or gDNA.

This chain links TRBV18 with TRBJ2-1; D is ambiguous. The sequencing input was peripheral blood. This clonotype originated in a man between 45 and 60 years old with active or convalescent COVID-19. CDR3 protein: CASSPISSNNEQFF. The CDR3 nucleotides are TGTGCCAGCTCACCAATATCCAGTAACAATGAGCAGTTCTTC.